The clone carrying this T cell receptor (beta chain) came up a few times. TCRdb redid the calling of the RT-PCR reads with MiXCR, one entry per CDR3 protein. The sample has about 700,000 distinct CDR3 sequences, 12% to 15% seen once. The germline gives CDR1 MNHEY, CDR2 SVGEGT. This CDR3 contains 12 residues. V dropped 6 bases and J dropped 9; count of bases not matched to a gene: 7. The receptor was derived from a female donor in good health, serving as a healthy control. The J gene is TRBJ1-2, the V gene TRBV6-2 or TRBV6-3; 7 bases match TRBD1. The sample consisted of memory CD4+ T cells from blood. The CDR3 reads CASSHQGGSYTF. The CDR3 nucleotides are TGTGCCAGCAGCCACCAGGGGGGAAGCTACACCTTC.